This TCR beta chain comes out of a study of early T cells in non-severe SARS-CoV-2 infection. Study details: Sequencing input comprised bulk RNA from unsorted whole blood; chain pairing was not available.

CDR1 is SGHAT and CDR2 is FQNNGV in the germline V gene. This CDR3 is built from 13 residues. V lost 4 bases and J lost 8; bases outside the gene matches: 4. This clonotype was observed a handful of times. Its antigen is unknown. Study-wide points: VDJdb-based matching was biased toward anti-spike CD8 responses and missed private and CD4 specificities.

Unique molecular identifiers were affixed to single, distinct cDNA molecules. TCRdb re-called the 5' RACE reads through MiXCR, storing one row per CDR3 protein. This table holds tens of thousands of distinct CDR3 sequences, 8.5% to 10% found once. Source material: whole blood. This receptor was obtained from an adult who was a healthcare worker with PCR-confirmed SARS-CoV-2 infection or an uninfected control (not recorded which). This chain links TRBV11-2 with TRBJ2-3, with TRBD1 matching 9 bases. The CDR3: CASSSLDRGTQYF. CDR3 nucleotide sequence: TGTGCCAGCAGCTCGCTGGACAGGGGTACGCAGTATTTT.